A single T cell receptor (beta chain) is shown here with its context. This sample was included in a study of blood T cell repertoires in COVID-19. The assay was immunoSEQ multiplex PCR, and TCRdb's table has in-frame clones only and misses some. The sample consists of about 19,000 clones, 65% to 90% of them appearing once. Per germline, CDR1 SGHDT and CDR2 YYEEEE. This CDR3 region has 17 residues. Deletions cut 1 base from V and 0 bases from J, with 14 bases between. The specimen sequenced was peripheral blood. This TCR was recovered from a man older than 75 with acute or convalescent COVID-19. The rearrangement joins TRBV5-6 to TRBJ2-4; a possible D gene is TRBD2 (6 bases). The CDR3 DNA is TGTGCCAGCAGCTTGTGGTGGCGGGGTCAAGCCAAAAACATTCAGTACTTC. The encoded protein is CASSLWWRGQAKNIQYF.